A selection of T cell receptor beta chains follows, all from one sample in a study of T cell responses to AZD1222 COVID-19 vaccine. Repertoires were generated with immunoSEQ multiplex PCR, while TCRdb's copy carries only in-frame clones and drops some. Altogether 65,000 to 75,000 clones are present, roughly four fifths being singletons, with the ten largest covering around 5%. The source was peripheral blood, collected on day 0 of AZD1222 vaccination. These receptors originate from an adult in good health. Both conserved end residues are part of each CDR3. D genes are given only for firm matches. Clone size is given for some rows only: seen once, a few or many times, or a class if the clone is expanded.

>.|TRBV24-1|.|TRBJ1-6
CATSDPGQSSYNSPLHF
TGTGCCACCAGTGACCCAGGACAGAGCTCCTATAATTCACCCCTCCACTTT
>.|TRBV5-5|.|TRBJ1-1
CASSWEGARAGFGEAFF
TGTGCCAGCAGCTGGGAAGGGGCCCGGGCGGGTTTTGGTGAAGCTTTCTTT
>.|TRBV27|.|TRBJ1-4
CASSVLGGEKLFF
TGTGCCAGCAGTGTACTCGGAGGTGAAAAACTGTTTTTT
>.|TRBV5-4|TRBD1|TRBJ1-2
CASSSLTGEAGYTF
TGTGCCAGCAGCTCGTTGACAGGGGAAGCTGGCTACACCTTC
>once|TRBV4-1|.|TRBJ1-1
CASRGFGILNTEAFF
TGCGCCAGCAGGGGTTTTGGGATACTGAACACTGAAGCTTTCTTT
>.|TRBV27|.|TRBJ2-1
CASRANSYNEQFF
TGTGCCAGCAGGGCGAACTCCTACAATGAGCAGTTCTTC
>.|TRBV13|.|TRBJ1-1
CASSSSPRGASEAFF
TGTGCCAGCAGCTCCTCCCCCAGGGGAGCATCTGAAGCTTTCTTT
>.|TRBV24-1|.|TRBJ2-1
CATSDPGDEQFF
TGTGCCACCAGTGATCCAGGGGATGAGCAGTTCTTC
>once|TRBV7-9|.|TRBJ1-4
CASSSPGATNEKLFF
TGTGCCAGCAGCTCCCCGGGGGCTACTAATGAAAAACTGTTTTTT
>.|TRBV19|.|TRBJ1-5
CASSIANGNNQPQHF
TGTGCCAGTAGTATAGCGAATGGAAACAATCAGCCCCAGCATTTT
>medium-sized|TRBV6-5|.|TRBJ2-7
CASSFSEEQYF
TGTGCCAGCAGTTTCTCGGAAGAGCAGTACTTC
>.|TRBV5-1|.|TRBJ1-2
CASSTLAQAGYTF
TGCGCCAGCAGCACACTGGCGCAGGCGGGCTACACCTTC
>.|TRBV29-1|.|TRBJ2-5
CSVPSRGETQYF
TGCAGCGTTCCCTCGAGGGGAGAGACCCAGTACTTC
>.|TRBV11-3|.|TRBJ2-5
CASSFSGTRGSETQYF
TGTGCCAGCAGCTTTTCCGGGACACGCGGCTCGGAGACCCAGTACTTC
>once|TRBV6-4|.|TRBJ2-1
CASSDSPGWDEQFF
TGTGCCAGCAGTGACTCCCCAGGGTGGGATGAGCAGTTCTTC
>.|TRBV11-2|TRBD2|TRBJ2-5
CASSGLMEAGGPQETQYF
TGTGCCAGCAGCGGCCTAATGGAGGCGGGGGGCCCACAAGAGACCCAGTACTTC
>.|TRBV10-1|.|TRBJ2-2
CASSRSRDGELFF
TGCGCCAGCAGTAGAAGCAGGGACGGGGAGCTGTTTTTT